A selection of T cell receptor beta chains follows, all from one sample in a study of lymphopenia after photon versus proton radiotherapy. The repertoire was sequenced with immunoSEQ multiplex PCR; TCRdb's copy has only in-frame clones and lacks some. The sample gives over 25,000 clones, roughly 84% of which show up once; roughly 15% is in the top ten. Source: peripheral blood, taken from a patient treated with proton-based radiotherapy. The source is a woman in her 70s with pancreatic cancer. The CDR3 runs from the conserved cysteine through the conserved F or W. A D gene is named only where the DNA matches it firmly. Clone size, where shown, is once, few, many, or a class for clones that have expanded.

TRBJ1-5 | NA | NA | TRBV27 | TGTGCCAGCAGTTTTTCCGGGGGAACTTGGCATTTT | CASSFSGGTWHF
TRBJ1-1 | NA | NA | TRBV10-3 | TGTGCCATTCCGCGGGCAGGGTTCGGAGACTCGAACACTGAAGCTTTCTTT | CAIPRAGFGDSNTEAFF
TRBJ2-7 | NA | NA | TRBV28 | TGTGCCAGCAGTCCGGACAGAGCCTACGAGCAGTACTTC | CASSPDRAYEQYF
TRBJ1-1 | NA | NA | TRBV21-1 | TGTGCCAGCAGCACGGGGACATCCATCCCCCTAACCGCGAACACTGAAGCTTTCTTT | CASSTGTSIPLTANTEAFF
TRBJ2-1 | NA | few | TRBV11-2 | TGTGCCAGCAGCCGGGGTCTCCGCGCTTTCGACGATGAGCAGTTCTTC | CASSRGLRAFDDEQFF
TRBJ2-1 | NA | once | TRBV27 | TGTGCCAGCAGTTTCCCGAACAATGAGCAGTTCTTC | CASSFPNNEQFF
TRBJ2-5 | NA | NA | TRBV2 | TGTGCCATGAAAGCGGCATATGCCCAAGAGACCCAGTACTTC | CAMKAAYAQETQYF
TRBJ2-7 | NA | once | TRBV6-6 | TGTGCCAGCAGTTACTCGAGCCAATACGAGCAGTACTTC | CASSYSSQYEQYF
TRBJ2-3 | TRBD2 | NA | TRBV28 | TGTGCCAGCAGTGCAACTAGCGGGAGGAAAGATACGCAGTATTTT | CASSATSGRKDTQYF
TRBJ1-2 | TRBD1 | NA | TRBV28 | TGTGCCAGCACCCGGGACAGGGGGTATGGCTACACCTTC | CASTRDRGYGYTF
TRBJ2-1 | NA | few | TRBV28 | TGTGCCAGCAGTTTACAGGCTACAAGCTCCTACAATGAGCAGTTCTTC | CASSLQATSSYNEQFF
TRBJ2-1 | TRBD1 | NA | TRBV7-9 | TGTGCCAGCAGCCCCGGGACAGGGTTTCAGTTCTTC | CASSPGTGFQFF
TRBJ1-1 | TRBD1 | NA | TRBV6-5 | TGTGCCAGCAGTTACCGGGGACAGTTGAACACTGAAGCTTTCTTT | CASSYRGQLNTEAFF
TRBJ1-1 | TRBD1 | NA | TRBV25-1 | TGTGCCACCAGGGACAGGGGGTACACTGAAGCTTTCTTT | CATRDRGYTEAFF
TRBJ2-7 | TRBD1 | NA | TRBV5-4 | TGTGCCAGCAGCTTGGCAGGGGGCCACGAGCAGTACTTC | CASSLAGGHEQYF
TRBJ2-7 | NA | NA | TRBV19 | TGTGCCAGTAGTTCGTTGGGGACCCACGAGCAGTACTTC | CASSSLGTHEQYF
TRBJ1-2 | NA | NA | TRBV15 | TGTGCCACCAGCAGAGATATGAAGTATGGCTACACCTTC | CATSRDMKYGYTF
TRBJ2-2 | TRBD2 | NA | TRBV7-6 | TGTGCCAGCAGCCCGGGACTAGCGGGAATCGGCGGGGAGCTGTTTTTT | CASSPGLAGIGGELFF
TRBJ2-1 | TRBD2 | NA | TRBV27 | TGTGCCAGCAGTTCGGTAGCGGGAGTCACCTACAATGAGCAGTTCTTC | CASSSVAGVTYNEQFF
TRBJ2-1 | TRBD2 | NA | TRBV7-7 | TGTGCTAGCAGCGCCACTAGCGGGAGGGATAATGAGCAGTTCTTC | CASSATSGRDNEQFF
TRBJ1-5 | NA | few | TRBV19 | TGTGCCAGTAGATCTACAGGTAGCAATCAGCCCCAGCATTTT | CASRSTGSNQPQHF
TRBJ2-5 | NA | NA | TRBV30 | TGTGCCCAGCGTCGGACCTTACAAGAGACCCAGTACTTC | CAQRRTLQETQYF
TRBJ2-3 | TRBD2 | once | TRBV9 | TGTGCCAGCAGCGTACGGGGGGGAGGCACAGATACGCAGTATTTT | CASSVRGGGTDTQYF
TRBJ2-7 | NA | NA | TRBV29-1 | TGCAGCGTTGAACCGGCGGAAGGCTACGAGCAGTACTTC | CSVEPAEGYEQYF
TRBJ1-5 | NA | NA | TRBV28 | TGTGCCAGCAGTTTTATAGGGCGGGTAGAGCCCCAGCATTTT | CASSFIGRVEPQHF
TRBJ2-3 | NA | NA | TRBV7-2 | TGTGCCAGCAGCCCGTCGACTAGACGGCGCACAGATACGCAGTATTTT | CASSPSTRRRTDTQYF
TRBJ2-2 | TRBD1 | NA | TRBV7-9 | TGTGCCAGCAGCCCCGAGGGGGCAGGGATCGGGGAGCTGTTTTTT | CASSPEGAGIGELFF
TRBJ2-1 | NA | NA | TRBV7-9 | NA | CASSFAAGSFF
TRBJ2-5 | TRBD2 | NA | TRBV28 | TGTGCCAGCAGTTTAGGTGCGGGAGGTTCCAGGGAGACCCAGTACTTC | CASSLGAGGSRETQYF
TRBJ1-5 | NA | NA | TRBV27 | TGTGCCAGCAGTTTATCGGTGCGTCAGCCCCAGCATTTT | CASSLSVRQPQHF
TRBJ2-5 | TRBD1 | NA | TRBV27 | TGTGCCAGCAGTTTAGGACGGACAGGGGCGAGACAAGAGACCCAGTACTTC | CASSLGRTGARQETQYF
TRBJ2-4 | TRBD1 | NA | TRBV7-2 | TGTGCCAGCAGCTTAGCGCCGGCAGGGGGTGACAAAAACATTCAGTACTTC | CASSLAPAGGDKNIQYF
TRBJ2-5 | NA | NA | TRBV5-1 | TGCGCCAGCAGCTTGACTGGAGAGACCCAGTACTTC | CASSLTGETQYF
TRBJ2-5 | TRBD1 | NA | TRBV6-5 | TGTGCCAGCAGTTTCGACGGACAGGGCAAGACCCAGTACTTC | CASSFDGQGKTQYF
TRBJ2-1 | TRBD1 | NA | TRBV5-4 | TGTGCCAGCAGCTTAAAGGGGGCGCGGCAATACAATGAGCAGTTCTTC | CASSLKGARQYNEQFF
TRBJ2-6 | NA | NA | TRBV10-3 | TGTGCCGGCGGACAGAGTGACTCTGGGGCCAACGTCCTGACTTTC | CAGGQSDSGANVLTF
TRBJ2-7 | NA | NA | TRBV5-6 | TGTGCCAGCAGGTCCAATTACGAGCAGTACTTC | CASRSNYEQYF
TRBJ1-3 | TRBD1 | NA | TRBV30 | TGTGCCTGGAGTACAGGGGCAGCATCTGGAAACACCATATATTTT | CAWSTGAASGNTIYF
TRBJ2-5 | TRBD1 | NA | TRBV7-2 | TGTGCCAGCAGCGAATCGACCGGGACAGGGCTAGAGACCCAGTACTTC | CASSESTGTGLETQYF
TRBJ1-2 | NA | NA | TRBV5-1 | TGCGCCAGCAGCTCGGGCTGGAAATATGGCTACACCTTC | CASSSGWKYGYTF
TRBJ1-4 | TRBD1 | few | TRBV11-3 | TGTGCCAGCAGCTTAAGTCGGAGGGACAGTGAAAAACTGTTTTTT | CASSLSRRDSEKLFF
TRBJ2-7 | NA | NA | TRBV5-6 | TGTGCCAGCAGCTCGCGTGGGAACTCGGCCTACGAGCAGTACTTC | CASSSRGNSAYEQYF
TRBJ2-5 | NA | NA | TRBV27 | TGTGCCAGCAGTTTATCCGGGGGGCAGATGAAGGAGACCCAGTACTTC | CASSLSGGQMKETQYF
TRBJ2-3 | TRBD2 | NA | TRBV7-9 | TGTGCCAGCAGGTCTACGGGAGGGCGTGCAGATACGCAGTATTTT | CASRSTGGRADTQYF
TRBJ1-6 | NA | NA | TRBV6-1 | TGTGCCAGCTCGGGGACGGGTAATTCACCCCTCCACTTT | CASSGTGNSPLHF
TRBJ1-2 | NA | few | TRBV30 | TGTGCCTGGTGCCTAAAGGGACGGCCATATGGCTACACCTTC | CAWCLKGRPYGYTF
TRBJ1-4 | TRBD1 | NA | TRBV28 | TGTGCCAGCAGATCTTCACAGGGGAACAGTGAAAAACTGTTTTTT | CASRSSQGNSEKLFF
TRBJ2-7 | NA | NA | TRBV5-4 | TGTGCCAGCAGCTTACAGTCCTTGCGGGACAACTCCTACGAGCAGTACTTC | CASSLQSLRDNSYEQYF
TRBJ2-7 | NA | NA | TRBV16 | TGTGCCAGCAGCCCCCAGGCAAGTGCCTACGAGCAGTACTTC | CASSPQASAYEQYF
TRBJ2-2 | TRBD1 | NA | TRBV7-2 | TGTGCCAGCAGCGGACAGGGAAACACCGGGGAGCTGTTTTTT | CASSGQGNTGELFF
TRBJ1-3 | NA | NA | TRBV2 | TGTGCCAGCAGTGAAGAGGAAACAGACTCTGGAAACACCATATATTTT | CASSEEETDSGNTIYF
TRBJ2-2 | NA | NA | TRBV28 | TGTGCCAGCAGTGGACCGGGACATATGAACACCGGGGAGCTGTTTTTT | CASSGPGHMNTGELFF
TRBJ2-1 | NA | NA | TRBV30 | TGTGCCCAAGGACGGGAAACAAGCTCCTACAATGAGCAGTTCTTC | CAQGRETSSYNEQFF
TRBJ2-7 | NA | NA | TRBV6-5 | TGTGCCAGCAGTTACTCTATCCGTTACGAGCAGTACTTC | CASSYSIRYEQYF
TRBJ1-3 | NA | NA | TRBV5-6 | TGTGCCAGCAGCTTGGAAGGGGGTTACTCTGGAAACACCATATATTTT | CASSLEGGYSGNTIYF
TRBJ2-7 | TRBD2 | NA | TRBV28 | TGTGCCAGCAGTTTAGCGGGAGGGCCGGACGAGCAGTACTTC | CASSLAGGPDEQYF
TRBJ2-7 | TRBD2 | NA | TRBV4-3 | TGCGCCAGCAGCCAAGAGGCGCGGGGGATGTACGAGCAGTACTTC | CASSQEARGMYEQYF
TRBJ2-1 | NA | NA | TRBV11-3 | TGTGCCAGCACTCCTAGCGAGAGGAATGAGCAGTTCTTC | CASTPSERNEQFF
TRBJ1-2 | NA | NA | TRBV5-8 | TGTGCCAGCACCAGCTTCAGAACAACTTATGGCTACACCTTC | CASTSFRTTYGYTF
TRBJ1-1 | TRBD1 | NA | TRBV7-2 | TGTGCCAGCAGCTACCAGGACAGGGCGGTCACTGAAGCTTTCTTT | CASSYQDRAVTEAFF